This passage covers 19 T cell receptor beta chains from one sample sequenced in a study of shared clonotypes between healthy human individuals. The method was immunoSEQ multiplex PCR; TCRdb's version includes in-frame clones alone and lacks a portion of them. The repertoire has about 2.4 million clones, 93% of them found once; the top ten carry approximately 0.37%. Source material: naive CD4+ T cells from PBMCs. As to subset: CD45RA+ positively selected. These receptors were obtained from a man aged 18 to 29 in good health. Some clones in this sample may be carry-over from other donors' samples.

The chain employs TRBV2 and TRBJ1-5; a possible D gene is TRBD1 (5 bases). Trimming removed 6 bases from V and 5 bases from J, with 11 bases in between. This CDR3 spans 13 amino acids. Germline lookup yields CDR1 SNHLY and CDR2 FYNNEI. The CDR3 loop reads CASRGVGDQPQHF. For the CDR3, the DNA is TGTGCCAGCAGGGGGGTGGGCGATCAGCCCCAGCATTTT.

This chain joins TRBV28 and TRBJ1-6; D is uncertain. V gave up 6 bases and J gave up 7 bases, with 22 bases separating them. The germline CDR1 and CDR2 sequences are MDHEN and SYDVKM. This CDR3 is built from 17 residues. CDR3: CASSYSLPSGRNSPLHF. CDR3 coding DNA: TGTGCCAGCAGCTATTCCCTCCCGTCCGGTCGGAATTCACCCCTCCACTTT.

The chain recombines TRBV5-5 with TRBJ2-3, with 8 bases aligning to TRBD2. V was pared by 1 base and J by 2 bases, with 9 bases of the junction left unmatched. The CDR3 is 17 amino acids. Germline V gene sequence: CDR1 SGHKS, CDR2 YYEKEE (reference sequence). CDR3 in DNA: TGTGCCAGCAGCTTGATCTTAGCGGGACCATACACAGATACGCAGTATTTT. It is translated as CASSLILAGPYTDTQYF.

The V gene is TRBV5-1, the J gene TRBJ2-3; D perhaps matches TRBD1 (6 bases). V was shortened by 4 bases and J by 1 base, with 16 bases between the two germline ends. The CDR3 extends over 16 amino acids. In germline, CDR1 is SGHRS, CDR2 YFSETQ. The CDR3 loop is CASSQQPRQGTDTQYF. CDR3 sequence (DNA): TGCGCCAGCAGCCAGCAACCAAGACAGGGCACAGATACGCAGTATTTT.

The chain couples TRBV5-1 to TRBJ1-1; D is unresolved. Between the trimmed V and J ends, which lost 4 bases and 0 bases, there was a span of 13 bases. The germline V gene encodes CDR1 SGHRS and CDR2 YFSETQ. The CDR3 extends over 15 amino acids. The CDR3 region has the DNA TGCGCCAGCAGCAGGCTTGGACGGATGAACACTGAAGCTTTCTTT. It is translated as CASSRLGRMNTEAFF. The entire variable domain, with the rest obtained from reference TRBV5-1 and TRBJ1-1, is as follows: KAGVTQTPRYLIKTRGQQVTLSCSPISGHRSVSWYQQTPGQGLQFLFEYFSETQRNKGNFPGRFSGRQFSNSRSEMNVSTLELGDSALYLCASSRLGRMNTEAFFGQGTRLTVV.

V and J are TRBV10-2 and TRBJ2-7, with 9 bases identical to TRBD1. With V trimmed by 5 bases and J by 4 bases, 6 bases remained unmatched. The CDR3 covers 14 residues. Germline V gene data show CDR1 as WSHSY and CDR2 as SAAADI. The CDR3 bases are TGCGCCAGCAGTCCACAGGGGGCTGCGTACGAGCAGTACTTC. Amino acid sequence: CASSPQGAAYEQYF.

This clone was detected once. DNA for the CDR3: TGCGCCAGCAGCTCAGACATGGAAGGCTATGGCTACACCTTC. Encoded protein: CASSSDMEGYGYTF. The chain recombines TRBV5-1 with TRBJ1-2; D is unresolved. The CDR3 has 14 residues. The ends were cut back, 3 bases at V and 4 bases at J, with 13 bases in the middle. Germline V CDR1 and CDR2: SGHRS, YFSETQ.

For the CDR3, the DNA is TGTGCCAGCTGCTGCTCCTACAATGAGCAGTTCTTC. Its translation is CASCCSYNEQFF. The rearrangement joins TRBV6-6 to TRBJ2-1; D gene uncertain. V dropped 8 bases and J dropped 0 bases, with 5 bases sitting between them. The V gene's germline CDR1 is MNHNY and CDR2 SVGAGI (reference sequence). There are 12 residues in the CDR3.

This sequence joins TRBV28 and TRBJ1-2, with a possible D match to TRBD1 (5 bases). From germline, CDR1 is MDHEN and CDR2 SYDVKM. This CDR3 spans 13 amino acids. V was shortened by 3 bases and J by 3 bases, with 8 bases between the two germline ends. Here the CDR3 DNA reads TGTGCCAGCAGTTTTCGACAGTACTATGGCTACACCTTC. As protein: CASSFRQYYGYTF.

The count of this clone is one. CDR3 amino acids: CASSSGQGASGYTF. The CDR3 bases are TGTGCCAGCAGCTCCGGACAGGGGGCATCTGGCTACACCTTC. The chain combines TRBV5-4 with TRBJ1-2; 11 bases map to TRBD1. This CDR3 spans 14 amino acids. J was trimmed by 7 bases and V by 3 bases; bases with no gene match: 5. Germline CDR1 SGHNT, CDR2 YYREEE (reference sequence).

The rearrangement uses TRBV15 and TRBJ1-2, with no clear D. CDR3 length: 15 amino acids. The V end was cut by 2 bases, the J end by 7 bases, with 17 bases between. Germline CDR1 LNHNV, CDR2 YYDKDF (reference sequence). DNA for the CDR3: TGTGCCACCAGCAGATTTGGCCGGGAGCTGGGTGGCTACACCTTC. This sequence encodes CATSRFGRELGGYTF.

V gene TRBV5-1 combines with J gene TRBJ2-4; possibly TRBD2 for D (6 bases). Trimming cost V 2 bases and J 3 bases, with 15 bases left between them. CDR1 and CDR2 from the germline V gene are SGHRS and YFSETQ. The CDR3 totals 16 residues. DNA of the CDR3: TGCGCCAGCAGCTTCGGTGCCCTCGGGGGCAAAAACATTCAGTACTTC. Protein product: CASSFGALGGKNIQYF.

The chain recombines TRBV28 with TRBJ1-3; D is ambiguous. Trimming took 5 bases from V and 5 from J, leaving 10 bases between them. Germline CDR1 MDHEN, CDR2 SYDVKM. This CDR3 is built from 13 residues. The CDR3 reads CASSLTDRNTIYF. The CDR3 bases are TGTGCCAGCAGTCTAACGGACCGAAACACCATATATTTT.

The CDR3 protein is CASSFYENIQYF. The CDR3 DNA sequence: TGTGCCAGCAGCTTCTACGAAAACATTCAGTACTTC. The chain carries TRBV7-8 and TRBJ2-4; no definite D call. The CDR3 consists of 12 residues. The V end was cut by 3 bases, the J end by 5 bases, with 5 bases between. The germline V gene has CDR1 SGHVS and CDR2 FQNEAQ.

This chain links TRBV5-1 with TRBJ2-1, with 7 bases lining up with TRBD2. V lost 5 bases and J lost 0; bases outside the gene matches: 5. CDR3 length: 15 residues. CDR1 SGHRS and CDR2 YFSETQ come from the germline V gene. Written as DNA, the CDR3 is TGCGCCAGCAGAATCCTAGCGGTCTCCTACAATGAGCAGTTCTTC. It yields the protein CASRILAVSYNEQFF.

V is TRBV10-3 and J is TRBJ2-6; 9 bases line up with TRBD1. There are 16 residues in the CDR3. CDR1 and CDR2 (germline): ENHRY, SYGVKD. With V trimmed by 4 bases and J by 0 bases, 1 base remained unmatched. CDR3 loop: CAISGQGGSGANVLTF. The DNA for the CDR3 is TGTGCCATCAGTGGACAGGGGGGCTCTGGGGCCAACGTCCTGACTTTC.

V is TRBV2 and J is TRBJ2-1, with D perhaps given as TRBD1 or TRBD2 (5 bases each). The CDR3 is 12 residues long. Trimming took off 4 bases at V and 8 bases at J, with 9 bases between the two ends. Germline lookup yields CDR1 SNHLY and CDR2 FYNNEI. For the CDR3, the DNA is TGTGCCAGCAGTGGGAGAGGGGATGAGCAGTTCTTC. Translated: CASSGRGDEQFF.

The rearrangement uses TRBV7-8 and TRBJ1-2, with a possible D match to TRBD1 (5 bases). Trimming left V 7 bases short and J 2 bases short, with 11 bases between. Germline V lookup: CDR1 SGHVS, CDR2 FQNEAQ. This CDR3 has 13 amino acids. The CDR3 loop is CASTPGGNYGYTF. The CDR3, as DNA: TGTGCCAGCACTCCGGGGGGGAACTATGGCTACACCTTC.

The chain has TRBV5-4 and TRBJ2-2; 16 bases map to TRBD2. Trimming removed 4 bases from V and 3 bases from J; junction bases left unmatched: 3. This CDR3 has 17 amino acids. Germline-derived CDR1 and CDR2 are SGHNT and YYREEE (reference sequence). CDR3 in DNA: TGTGCCAGCAGCGTGGGACTAGCGGGAGGGGACACCGGGGAGCTGTTTTTT. Amino acid sequence: CASSVGLAGGDTGELFF.